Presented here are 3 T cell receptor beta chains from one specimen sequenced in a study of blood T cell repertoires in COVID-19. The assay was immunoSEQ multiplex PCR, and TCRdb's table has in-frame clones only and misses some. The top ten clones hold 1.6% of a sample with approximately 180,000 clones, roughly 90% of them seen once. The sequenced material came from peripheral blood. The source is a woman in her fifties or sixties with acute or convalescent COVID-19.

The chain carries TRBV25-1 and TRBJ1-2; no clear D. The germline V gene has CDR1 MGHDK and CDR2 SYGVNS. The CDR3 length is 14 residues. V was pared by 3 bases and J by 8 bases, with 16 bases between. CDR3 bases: TGTGCCAGCAGTGATCCACGACATATTCAGGGCTACACCTTC. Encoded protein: CASSDPRHIQGYTF.

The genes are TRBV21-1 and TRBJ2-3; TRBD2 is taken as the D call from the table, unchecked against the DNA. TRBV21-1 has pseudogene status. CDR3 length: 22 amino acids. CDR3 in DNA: TGTGCCAGCAGCAAAGGCGGCTCAGCGGATCCAAAAAGAGCGATTGGCCCAGATACGCAGTATTTT. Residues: CASSKGGSADPKRAIGPDTQYF.

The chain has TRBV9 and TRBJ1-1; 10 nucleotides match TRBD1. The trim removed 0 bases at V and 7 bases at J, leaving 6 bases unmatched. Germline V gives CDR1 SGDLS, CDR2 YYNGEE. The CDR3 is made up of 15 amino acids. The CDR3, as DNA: TGTGCCAGCAGCGTAGCTGGGACAGGGGCTATTGAAGCTTTCTTT. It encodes CASSVAGTGAIEAFF.